This T cell receptor (beta chain) originates from a study of a mutant IDH1 vaccine in newly diagnosed glioma. Background on the study: Treated individuals were around 60% male and 37.5% female, averaging roughly 43 years of age. Earlier therapy was either radiotherapy, temozolomide, or both, and most got both.

As to this clone: The antigen remains undetermined.

Regarding time point: week 47, end of study. In every dose of vaccine, 300 ug of mutant IDH1 20-mer peptide was given alongside topical imiquimod. Each of the donors came in with new WHO grade 3 or 4 astrocytomas that were IDH1-mutant and ATRX-lost. Per the germline V gene, CDR1 is SQVTM and CDR2 is ANQGSEA. The germline V and J ends were trimmed by 0 bases and 5 bases, with 13 bases remaining between them. The CDR3 runs to 14 residues. TCRdb keeps only in-frame clones here, not all; method: immunoSEQ multiplex PCR. The sample carries approximately 100,000 clones, about nine tenths recorded once. The clonotype comes from a woman aged 45-60 years with glioma. The material sequenced was PBMCs, taken from a glioma patient whose treatment included an IDH1 peptide vaccine. The genes are TRBV29-1 and TRBJ1-1; D may be TRBD1 (6 bases). Here the CDR3 DNA reads TGCAGCGTTGAAGATCGGGGGCAAGGGACTGAAGCTTTCTTT. Encoded protein: CSVEDRGQGTEAFF.